This T cell receptor (beta chain) originates from a study of blood T cell repertoires in COVID-19. Sequenced by immunoSEQ multiplex PCR; TCRdb stores in-frame clones only, minus some. The table records 170,000 or so clones, around 86% of them present only once. The V end was cut by 4 bases, the J end by 5 bases, with 12 bases between. The germline V gene encodes CDR1 SGHTA and CDR2 FQGTGA. CDR3 size: 13 residues. The origin of this receptor is a man aged 35 to 55 with active or convalescent COVID-19. The sample taken for sequencing was peripheral blood. The chain combines TRBV7-3 with TRBJ2-7; maybe TRBD1 (6 bases). The CDR3 region is CASSSNTGNEQYF. The CDR3 coding sequence is TGTGCCAGCAGCTCGAATACAGGGAACGAGCAGTACTTC. The full variable domain, rest sourced from reference TRBV7-3 and TRBJ2-7, is GAGVSQTPSNKVTEKGKYVELRCDPISGHTALYWYRQSLGQGPEFLIYFQGTGAADDSGLPNDRFFAVRPEGSVSTLKIQRTERGDSAVYLCASSSNTGNEQYFGPGTRLTVT.